This is a list of T cell receptor beta chains from one sample in a study of early T cells in non-severe SARS-CoV-2 infection. TCRdb re-called the 5' RACE reads through MiXCR, storing one row per CDR3 protein. The sample records under 90,000 distinct CDR3 sequences, around 14% being singletons. The sequenced sample consisted of whole blood. Receptor source: an adult who was a healthcare worker with PCR-confirmed SARS-CoV-2 infection or an uninfected control (not recorded which). Each CDR3 is given with its conserved first and last residue. A D gene is named only where the DNA matches it firmly. Clone size is shown for a subset of rows, as once, few, many or a class of expanded clone.

v_call	j_call	clone_size	cdr3_length	d_call	cdr3_nt	cdr3_aa
TRBV5-1	TRBJ2-3	few	13	NA	TGCGCCAGCAGCTTCGGCCCCCCAGATACGCAGTATTTT	CASSFGPPDTQYF
TRBV6-1	TRBJ1-4	many	17	TRBD1	TGTGCCAGCAGTGAAGCGACAGGGAGTGCAACTAATGAAAAACTGTTTTTT	CASSEATGSATNEKLFF
TRBV7-4	TRBJ1-3	NA	15	NA	TGTGCCAGCAGCTTCGGACGGGAATCTGGAAACACCATATATTTT	CASSFGRESGNTIYF
TRBV29-1	TRBJ1-3	NA	13	NA	TGCAGCGTTGTCGCCAACTCTGGAAACACCATATATTTT	CSVVANSGNTIYF
TRBV6-5	TRBJ2-7	NA	16	NA	TGTGCCAGCAGTTTAGGCCACGGACAGTTAACCTACGAGCAGTACTTC	CASSLGHGQLTYEQYF
TRBV3-1	TRBJ1-5	NA	16	TRBD1	TGTGCCAGCAGCCCATACCGGGACAGGGGCAATCAGCCCCAGCATTTT	CASSPYRDRGNQPQHF
TRBV3-1	TRBJ1-2	NA	13	NA	TGTGCCAGCAGCCAGGAAGGGGACCGAGGCTACACCTTC	CASSQEGDRGYTF
TRBV19	TRBJ2-3	NA	15	NA	TGTGCCAGTACGGCCGGAAGAACTAGCACAGATACGCAGTATTTT	CASTAGRTSTDTQYF
TRBV2	TRBJ1-4	few	15	NA	TGTGCCAGCAGTGAATTGGTGGGCGTAGGGGAAAAACTGTTTTTT	CASSELVGVGEKLFF
TRBV6-5	TRBJ1-2	NA	14	NA	TGTGCCAGCAGTTTGAGGGACACTAACTATGGCTACACCTTC	CASSLRDTNYGYTF
TRBV5-4	TRBJ2-7	few	13	NA	TGTGCCAGCAGCTTTAGCGGATCCTACGAGCAGTACTTC	CASSFSGSYEQYF
TRBV5-1	TRBJ2-5	NA	14	NA	TGCGCCAGCAGGGACACGCGGATGACAGAGACCCAGTACTTC	CASRDTRMTETQYF
TRBV7-8	TRBJ1-1	NA	14	TRBD1	TGTGCCAGCAGCCCACGAGACAGGGCCACTGAAGCTTTCTTT	CASSPRDRATEAFF
TRBV7-6	TRBJ2-5	NA	16	TRBD2	TGTGCCAGCAGCCCCCCCGCGGCGGGAGGTCGGAAGACCCAGTACTTC	CASSPPAAGGRKTQYF
TRBV20-1	TRBJ1-3	NA	14	NA	TGCAGTGCTTCTAGAGGAGTGGAGGGAAACACCATATATTTT	CSASRGVEGNTIYF
TRBV7-3	TRBJ2-2	few	16	NA	TGTGCCAGCAGCCCAAATGGCCTTTCGAACACCGGGGAGCTGTTTTTT	CASSPNGLSNTGELFF
TRBV20-1	TRBJ1-1	many	15	NA	TGCAGTGCTCTCTTCCCGATTACGATGAACACTGAAGCTTTCTTT	CSALFPITMNTEAFF
TRBV6-6	TRBJ1-3	NA	17	TRBD1	TGTGCCAGCAGTTACCCCCCAAGGGGACAGGGTTCGAACACCATATATTTT	CASSYPPRGQGSNTIYF
TRBV18	TRBJ2-7	few	13	NA	TGTGCCAGCTCACCGGGAGTTGAGTACGAGCAGTACTTC	CASSPGVEYEQYF
TRBV6-5	TRBJ1-5	many	14	TRBD1	TGTGCCAGTGGACAGGTTTATAGCAATCAGCCCCAGCATTTT	CASGQVYSNQPQHF
TRBV11-2	TRBJ2-1	NA	15	TRBD2	TGTGCCAGCAGCTTAAGCGGGAGTAGGTACAATGAGCAGTTCTTC	CASSLSGSRYNEQFF
TRBV4-1	TRBJ1-4	few	14	NA	TGCGCCAGTTCCCGGGGGGACGGTAATGAAAAACTGTTTTTT	CASSRGDGNEKLFF
TRBV7-9	TRBJ1-1	NA	15	TRBD1	TGTGCCAGCAGCTTAGCGGGGACAGGTCGAACTGAAGCTTTCTTT	CASSLAGTGRTEAFF
TRBV3-1	TRBJ1-1	few	14	NA	TGTGCCAGCAGCCCAAGACGGGGGAACACTGAAGCTTTCTTT	CASSPRRGNTEAFF
TRBV3-1	TRBJ2-2	NA	16	NA	TGTGCCAGCAGCCGCCGCGGGCAGGGGGGATCCGGGGAGCTGTTTTTT	CASSRRGQGGSGELFF
TRBV5-1	TRBJ1-4	NA	15	NA	TGCGCCAGCAGCTTGGATGTGACAGGACGGGAAAAACTGTTTTTT	CASSLDVTGREKLFF